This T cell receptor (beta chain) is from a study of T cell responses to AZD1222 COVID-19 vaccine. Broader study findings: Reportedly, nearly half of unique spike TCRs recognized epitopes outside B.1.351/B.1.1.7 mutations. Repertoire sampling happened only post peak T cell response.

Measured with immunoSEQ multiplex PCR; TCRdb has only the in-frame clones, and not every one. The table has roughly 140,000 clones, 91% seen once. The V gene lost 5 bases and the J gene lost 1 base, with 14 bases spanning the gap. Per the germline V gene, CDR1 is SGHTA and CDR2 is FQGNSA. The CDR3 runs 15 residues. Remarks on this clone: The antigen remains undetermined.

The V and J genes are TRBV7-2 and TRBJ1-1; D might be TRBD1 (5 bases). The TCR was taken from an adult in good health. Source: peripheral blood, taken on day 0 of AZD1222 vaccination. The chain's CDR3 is CASSRGIRPNTEAFF. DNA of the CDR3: TGTGCCAGCAGCCGGGGGATTAGGCCGAACACTGAAGCTTTCTTT. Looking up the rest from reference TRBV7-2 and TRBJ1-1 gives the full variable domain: GAGVSQSPSNKVTEKGKDVELRCDPISGHTALYWYRQSLGQGLEFLIYFQGNSAPDKSGLPSDRFSAERTGGSVSTLTIQRTQQEDSAVYLCASSRGIRPNTEAFFGQGTRLTVV.